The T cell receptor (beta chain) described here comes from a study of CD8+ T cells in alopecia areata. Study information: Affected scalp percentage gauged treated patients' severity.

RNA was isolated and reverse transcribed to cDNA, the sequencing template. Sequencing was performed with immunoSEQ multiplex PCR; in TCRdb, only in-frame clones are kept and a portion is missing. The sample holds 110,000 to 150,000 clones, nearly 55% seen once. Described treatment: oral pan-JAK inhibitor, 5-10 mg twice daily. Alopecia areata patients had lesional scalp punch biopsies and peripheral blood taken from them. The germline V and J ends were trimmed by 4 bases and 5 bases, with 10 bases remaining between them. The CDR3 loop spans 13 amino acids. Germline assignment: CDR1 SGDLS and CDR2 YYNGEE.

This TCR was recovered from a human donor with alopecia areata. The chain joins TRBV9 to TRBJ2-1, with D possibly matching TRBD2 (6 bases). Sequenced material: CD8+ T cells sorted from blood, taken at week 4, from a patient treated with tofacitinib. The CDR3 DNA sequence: TGTGCCAGCAGCCCGGGAGTAAACAATGAGCAGTTCTTC. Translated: CASSPGVNNEQFF.